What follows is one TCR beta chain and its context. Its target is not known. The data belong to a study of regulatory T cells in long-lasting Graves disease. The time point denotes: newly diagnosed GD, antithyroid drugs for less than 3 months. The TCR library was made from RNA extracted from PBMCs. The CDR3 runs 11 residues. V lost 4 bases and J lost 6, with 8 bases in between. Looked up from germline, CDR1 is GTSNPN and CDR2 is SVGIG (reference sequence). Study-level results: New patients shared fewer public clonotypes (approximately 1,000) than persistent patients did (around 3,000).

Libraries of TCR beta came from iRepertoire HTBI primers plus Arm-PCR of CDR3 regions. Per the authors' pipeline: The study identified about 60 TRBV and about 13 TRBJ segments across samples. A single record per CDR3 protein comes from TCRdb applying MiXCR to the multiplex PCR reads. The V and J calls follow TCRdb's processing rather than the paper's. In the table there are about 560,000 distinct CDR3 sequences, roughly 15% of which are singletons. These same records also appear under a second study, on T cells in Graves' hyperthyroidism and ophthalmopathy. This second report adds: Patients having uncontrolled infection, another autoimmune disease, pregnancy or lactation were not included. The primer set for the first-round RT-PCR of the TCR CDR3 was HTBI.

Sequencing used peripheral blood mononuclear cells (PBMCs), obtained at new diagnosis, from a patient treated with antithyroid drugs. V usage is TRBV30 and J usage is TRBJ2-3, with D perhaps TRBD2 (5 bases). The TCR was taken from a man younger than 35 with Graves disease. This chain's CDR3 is CAWTSGDTQYF. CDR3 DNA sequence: TGTGCCTGGACCTCGGGGGATACGCAGTATTTT.